One T cell receptor (beta chain) is described in this entry. These data are taken from a study of CD8 T cells in Susac syndrome. TEMRA cells were enriched by FACS, and CD4+ and CD8+ T cells were negatively isolated. Reverse transcription of roughly 0.5 to 1 ug RNA was performed with random hexamers. The immunoSEQ assay covered 54 Vbeta and 13 Jbeta segments for CDR3. In TCRdb, the immunoSEQ multiplex PCR reads were re-called with MiXCR into one record per CDR3 protein. The sample holds fewer than 200,000 distinct CDR3 sequences; 95% are singletons and the top ten take around 0.15%. Trimming took 1 base from V and 3 from J, leaving 13 bases between them. The CDR3 contains 15 residues. Germline values: CDR1 SGHAT, CDR2 FQNNGV.

The clonotype originates from a human donor with multiple sclerosis. What was sequenced was CD8+ T cells from PBMCs. The chain uses TRBV11-2 and TRBJ2-7, with D possibly TRBD2 on 6 matching bases. This CDR3 reads CASSLGPGEDYEQYF. The CDR3 nucleotides are TGTGCCAGCAGCTTAGGCCCGGGGGAAGACTACGAGCAGTACTTC.